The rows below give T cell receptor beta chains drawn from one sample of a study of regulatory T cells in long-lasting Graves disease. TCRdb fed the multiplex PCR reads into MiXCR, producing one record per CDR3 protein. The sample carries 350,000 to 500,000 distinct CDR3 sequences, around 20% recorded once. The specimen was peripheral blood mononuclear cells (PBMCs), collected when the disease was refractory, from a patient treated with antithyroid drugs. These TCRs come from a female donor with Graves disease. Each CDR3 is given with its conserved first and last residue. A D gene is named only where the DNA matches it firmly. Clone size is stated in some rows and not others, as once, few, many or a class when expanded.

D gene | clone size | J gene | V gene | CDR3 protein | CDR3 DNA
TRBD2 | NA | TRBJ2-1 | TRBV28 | CASSFGREGLGEQFF | TGTGCCAGCAGTTTCGGGCGGGAGGGCCTCGGAGAGCAGTTCTTC
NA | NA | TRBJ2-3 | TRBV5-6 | CASSRPYSTDTQYF | TGTGCCAGCAGCCGACCCTACAGCACAGATACGCAGTATTTT
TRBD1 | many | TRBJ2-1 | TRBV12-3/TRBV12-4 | CASSLGQGEFF | TGTGCCAGCAGTTTAGGGCAGGGGGAGTTCTTC
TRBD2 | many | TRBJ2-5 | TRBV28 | CASSFAGAGQETQYF | TGTGCCAGCAGTTTTGCGGGAGCAGGACAAGAGACCCAGTACTTC
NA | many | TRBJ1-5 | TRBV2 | CASSDGGARQPQHF | TGTGCCAGCAGTGATGGAGGGGCTCGTCAGCCCCAGCATTTT
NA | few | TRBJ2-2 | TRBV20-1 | CSAPPFGGQTGELFF | TGCAGTGCGCCCCCTTTCGGGGGTCAGACCGGGGAGCTGTTTTTT
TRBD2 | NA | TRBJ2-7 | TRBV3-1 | CASSLPGGLEQYF | TGTGCCAGCAGCCTTCCGGGGGGGCTCGAGCAGTACTTC
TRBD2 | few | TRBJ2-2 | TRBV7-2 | CASSLEVAGANTGELFF | TGTGCCAGCAGCTTAGAAGTAGCGGGTGCGAACACCGGGGAGCTGTTTTTT
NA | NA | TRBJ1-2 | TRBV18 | CASARTAVNYGYTF | TGTGCCAGCGCTCGGACAGCGGTAAACTATGGCTACACCTTC
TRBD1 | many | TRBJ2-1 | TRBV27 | CASTSGTGGFSEQFF | TGTGCCAGCACCTCCGGGACAGGGGGCTTTAGTGAGCAGTTCTTC
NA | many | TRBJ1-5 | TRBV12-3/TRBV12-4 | CASSQQGLGSNQPQHF | TGTGCCAGCAGCCAACAGGGTTTAGGTAGCAATCAGCCCCAGCATTTT
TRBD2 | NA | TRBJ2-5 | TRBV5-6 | CASSAGLVQETQYF | TGTGCCAGCAGCGCGGGACTAGTCCAAGAGACCCAGTACTTC
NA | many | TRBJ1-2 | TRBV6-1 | CAITGHPAAGYTF | TGTGCTATCACGGGACACCCTGCCGCCGGCTACACCTTC
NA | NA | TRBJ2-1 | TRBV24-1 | CATSDLRSSYNEQFF | TGTGCCACCAGTGATTTGAGAAGCTCCTACAATGAGCAGTTCTTC
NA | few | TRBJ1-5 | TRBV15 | CATSRERSNQPQHF | TGTGCCACCAGCAGAGAAAGAAGCAATCAGCCCCAGCATTTT
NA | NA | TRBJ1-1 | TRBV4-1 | CASSQDTVPPGNTEAFF | TGCGCCAGCAGCCAAGATACAGTTCCGCCGGGGAACACTGAAGCTTTCTTT
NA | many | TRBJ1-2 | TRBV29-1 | CSVVAGSYGYTF | TGCAGCGTTGTAGCTGGCAGCTATGGCTACACCTTC
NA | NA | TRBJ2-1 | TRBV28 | CASSLGLLAPSYNEQFF | TGTGCCAGCAGTTTAGGTCTGCTTGCCCCTTCCTACAATGAGCAGTTCTTC
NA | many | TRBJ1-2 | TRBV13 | CASSLDTTNYGYTF | TGTGCCAGCAGCTTGGACACCACGAACTATGGCTACACCTTC
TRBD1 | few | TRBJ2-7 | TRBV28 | CASSFPGQAEQYF | TGTGCCAGCAGTTTCCCCGGACAGGCCGAGCAGTACTTC
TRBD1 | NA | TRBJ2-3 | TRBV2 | CASSRQGSTDTQYF | TGTGCCAGCAGTCGACAGGGGTCCACAGATACGCAGTATTTT
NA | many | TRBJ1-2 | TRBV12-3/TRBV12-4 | CASSVSIGGSSVGNYGYTF | TGTGCCAGCAGTGTCAGTATCGGGGGCAGTTCGGTCGGTAACTATGGCTACACCTTC
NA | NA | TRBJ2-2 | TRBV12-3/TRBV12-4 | CASKPVWAGPNTGELFF | TGTGCCAGCAAACCTGTCTGGGCAGGGCCGAACACCGGGGAGCTGTTTTTT
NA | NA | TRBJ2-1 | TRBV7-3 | CASSWGPTWGQYNEQFF | TGTGCCAGCAGCTGGGGGCCCACGTGGGGGCAGTACAATGAGCAGTTCTTC
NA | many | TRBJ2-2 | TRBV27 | CASSPPPTANTGELFF | TGTGCCAGCAGTCCCCCGCCAACCGCGAACACCGGGGAGCTGTTTTTT
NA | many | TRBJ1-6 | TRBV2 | CASVGGDSPLHF | TGTGCCAGCGTCGGCGGGGATTCACCCCTCCACTTT
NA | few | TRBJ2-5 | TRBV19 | CASSIPGHPGLETQYF | TGTGCCAGTAGTATCCCCGGACACCCCGGACTGGAGACCCAGTACTTC